The rows below give T cell receptor beta chains drawn from one sample of a study of CD8+ T cells in alopecia areata. The repertoire was sequenced with immunoSEQ multiplex PCR; TCRdb's copy has only in-frame clones and lacks some. The sample lists 150,000 or so clones, less than 80% seen once, with about an eighth in the top ten. The starting material was CD8+ T cells sorted from blood, obtained at week 0. All receptors derive from a human donor with alopecia areata. Both conserved end residues are part of each CDR3. The D gene is left open where the match is weak. Not all rows give a size; the values are once, few, many and, for expanded clones, a class.

TRBV2	TRBD1	-	TRBJ2-1	TGTGCCAGCAGTGAAGCCCCACTGGGCGTGGCGACAGGGGAGCAGTTCTTC	CASSEAPLGVATGEQFF
TRBV10-3	TRBD1	-	TRBJ2-7	TGTGCCATCAGCGAGACAGGGGGCGCCTCGTACGAGCAGTACTTC	CAISETGGASYEQYF
TRBV6-1	-	-	TRBJ1-4	TGTGCCAGCTTCGGAGGTCGAAAGGAAAAACTGTTTTTT	CASFGGRKEKLFF
TRBV27	TRBD1	-	TRBJ1-5	TGTGCCAGCAGTTTGGGCGCCGACAATGACAGGGGGCTAAGGCAGCCCCAGCATTTT	CASSLGADNDRGLRQPQHF
TRBV7-2	TRBD1	-	TRBJ2-7	TGTGCCAGCAGCCCGGACAGGGGGTACGAGCAGTACTTC	CASSPDRGYEQYF
TRBV27	TRBD2	-	TRBJ2-5	TGTGCCAGCAGTCGCCGAAACAAGCGGGGACAAGAGACCCAGTACTTC	CASSRRNKRGQETQYF
TRBV7-9	TRBD1	-	TRBJ2-2	TGTGCCAGCAGCTCGGGGACAGTAAACACCGGGGAGCTGTTTTTT	CASSSGTVNTGELFF
TRBV7-9	-	few	TRBJ1-2	TGTGCCAGCAGCTTATTATCATATCGACAACCCTATGGCTACACCTTC	CASSLLSYRQPYGYTF
TRBV19	-	-	TRBJ2-5	TGTGCCAGTAGTATGTTCGGGCCAGAAGAGACCCAGTACTTC	CASSMFGPEETQYF
TRBV30	-	-	TRBJ1-2	TGTGCCTGGAGTGTACGAGGGAGCGATGGCTACACCTTC	CAWSVRGSDGYTF
TRBV7-9	TRBD1	few	TRBJ2-7	TGTGCCAGCAGCGCCCCGGGACAGGGCATCTACGAGCAGTACTTC	CASSAPGQGIYEQYF
TRBV29-1	-	few	TRBJ1-1	TGCAGCGTTGAAGATGGTAAAGCTTTCTTT	CSVEDGKAFF
TRBV9	-	-	TRBJ1-5	TGTGCCAGCAGCCCGGGGGGCGGTCAGCCCCAGCATTTT	CASSPGGGQPQHF
TRBV25-1	TRBD1	-	TRBJ2-3	TGTGCCAGCAGCGATACAGGGGGGAATACGCAGTATTTT	CASSDTGGNTQYF
TRBV29-1	-	-	TRBJ2-2	TGCAGCGTTGAAGTGGCAGGGGATGCCGGGGAGCTGTTTTTT	CSVEVAGDAGELFF
TRBV13	-	once	TRBJ2-5	TGTGCCAGCAGCTTAGGAGACAGTCAAGAGACCCAGTACTTC	CASSLGDSQETQYF
TRBV27	-	-	TRBJ2-2	TGTGCCAGCTTGAGTGATAACACCGGGGAGCTGTTTTTT	CASLSDNTGELFF
TRBV5-6	-	-	TRBJ1-2	TGTGCCAGCAGCTACGGGCCAGAGGGCTATGGCTACACCTTC	CASSYGPEGYGYTF
TRBV14	-	-	TRBJ1-6	TGTGCCAGCAGCCAAGGCGGACCGAATTCACCCCTCCACTTT	CASSQGGPNSPLHF
TRBV30	-	few	TRBJ2-5	TGTGCCTGGATTGGGGAAATTCAAGAGACCCAGTACTTC	CAWIGEIQETQYF
TRBV9	TRBD1	-	TRBJ1-1	TGTGCCAGCAGCGTTGGGGACAGCGGCACTGAAGCTTTCTTT	CASSVGDSGTEAFF
TRBV30	TRBD1	-	TRBJ2-1	TGTGCCTGGCGCAGACAGGGCAATGAGCAGTTCTTC	CAWRRQGNEQFF
TRBV10-2	TRBD1	-	TRBJ2-5	TGCGCCGTGGGGACAGAGCTAGCAATGGAGACCCAGTACTTC	CAVGTELAMETQYF
TRBV5-1	TRBD2	-	TRBJ2-3	TGCGCCAGCAGCTTTAAGACTAGCGGCGACACAGATACGCAGTATTTT	CASSFKTSGDTDTQYF
TRBV30	-	-	TRBJ1-3	TGTGCCTGGAGGTGGCAGGGCGTCTCTGGAAACACCATATATTTT	CAWRWQGVSGNTIYF
TRBV29-1	-	-	TRBJ1-2	TGCAGCGTTGAAGAACGATATGGCTACACCTTC	CSVEERYGYTF
TRBV5-6	TRBD1	few	TRBJ1-2	TGTGCCAGCAGCTTGGGGGACAGCTGGCATGGCTACACCTTC	CASSLGDSWHGYTF
TRBV7-9	TRBD1	few	TRBJ2-7	TGTGCCAGCAGCTTAGACCAGGGGGCCTACGAGCAGTACTTC	CASSLDQGAYEQYF
TRBV7-9	-	few	TRBJ1-2	TGTGCCAGCAGCCCTGACTATGGCTACACCTTC	CASSPDYGYTF
TRBV9	-	few	TRBJ2-2	TGTGCCAGCAGCCCGAACACCGGGGAGCTGTTTTTT	CASSPNTGELFF
TRBV9	-	-	TRBJ2-2	TGTGCCAGCAGCGTAGTGCAGGGAAAGGCCGGGGAGCTGTTTTTT	CASSVVQGKAGELFF
TRBV6-5	-	-	TRBJ1-6	TGTGCCAGCAGTTACTCGACTGGGGTTTCTTCACCCCTCCACTTT	CASSYSTGVSSPLHF
TRBV4-1	TRBD2	-	TRBJ2-3	TGCGCCAGCAGCCAATTAGCGGGGGAAAGCACAGATACGCAGTATTTT	CASSQLAGESTDTQYF
TRBV29-1	-	-	TRBJ1-2	TGCAGCGTTGAATTGAGTCGTGGTGGCTACACCTTC	CSVELSRGGYTF